The source of this T cell receptor (beta chain) is a study of radiotherapy plus CTLA-4 blockade in lung cancer. Study-level background: Among patients, less than 20% showed objective responses, and about 31% had disease control. Study-wide points: Expansion in blood of tumor-derived TCR clones was seen after radiotherapy plus ipilimumab. Interferon-beta and early blood T cell clone dynamics reportedly predicted response best.

As for this clone: Its antigen is unknown.

V lost 6 bases, J lost 4 bases, and 12 bases lay in between. The CDR3 length is 14 residues. Germline loops: CDR1 LNHDA, CDR2 SQIVND (reference sequence). The method was immunoSEQ multiplex PCR; TCRdb's version includes in-frame clones alone and lacks a portion of them. The sample holds 120,000 or so clones; nearly 80% are singletons and the top ten take over 4%. The chain is built from TRBV19 and TRBJ2-2; D may be TRBD1 (6 bases). The sample was peripheral blood, taken from a patient treated with radiotherapy plus ipilimumab. This sequence originates from a human donor with non-small cell lung cancer who had a partial response to radiotherapy plus ipilimumab. In nucleotides, the CDR3 is TGTGCCAGTAGGGGGGCAGGGCTCACCGGGGAGCTGTTTTTT. It codes for CASRGAGLTGELFF.